This TCR beta chain derives from a study of T-cell memory formation after mild COVID-19. Findings of the study overall: Whether day 37 second-wave clones are SARS-CoV-2-specific was not confirmed.

TCRdb fed the 5' RACE reads into MiXCR, producing one record per CDR3 protein. The sample holds about 360,000 distinct CDR3 sequences, roughly an eighth seen once. This clonotype occurred many times. Its antigen remains unidentified. After removal of 4 bases from V and 1 base from J, the junction contained 5 bases not matched to a gene. Germline values: CDR1 SGHNT, CDR2 YYREEE (reference sequence). This CDR3 contains 15 residues. The rearrangement uses TRBV5-4 and TRBJ2-3; 8 bases fit TRBD2. This clonotype was obtained from a young man who had mild COVID-19 (a few samples of this study predate the infection). Cell type and time point are not known. Sequences were obtained from PBMCs or a T cell subset sorted from them (not recorded which). CDR3 in DNA: TGTGCCAGCAGCCCACCGGGGGGGGGCACAGATACGCAGTATTTT. It is translated as CASSPPGGGTDTQYF. The variable domain in full, completed from reference TRBV5-4 and TRBJ2-3, reads ETGVTQSPTHLIKTRGQQVTLRCSSQSGHNTVSWYQQALGQGPQFIFQYYREEENGRGNFPPRFSGLQFPNYSSELNVNALELDDSALYLCASSPPGGGTDTQYFGPGTRLTVL.